This passage covers 6 T cell receptor beta chains from one sample sequenced in a study of blood T cell repertoires in COVID-19. The assay was immunoSEQ multiplex PCR, and TCRdb's table has in-frame clones only and misses some. This repertoire shows approximately 150,000 clones, 70% to 90% found once; its top ten account for 25% to 35%. Sequencing was done on a sample of peripheral blood. These receptors were collected from a human donor in a cohort sampled during active COVID-19.

This chain uses TRBV4-2 with TRBJ2-3; D perhaps matches TRBD1 (5 bases). The germline V gene has CDR1 LGHNA and CDR2 YNFKEQ. V was shortened by 4 bases and J by 0 bases, with 17 bases between the two germline ends. CDR3 size: 17 residues. The CDR3, as DNA: TGTGCCAGCAGCCCTGAGCAGGGCAGAGCCAGCACAGATACGCAGTATTTT. Its protein is CASSPEQGRASTDTQYF.

The chain joins TRBV27 to TRBJ2-7; a weak D match, TRBD2 (5 bases). The V end lost 1 base, the J end lost 6 bases, and 7 bases lay between the germline ends. This CDR3 is built from 12 residues. Germline-derived CDR1 and CDR2 are MNHEY and SMNVEV (reference sequence). The CDR3 region is CASSLLGSEQYF. The DNA for the CDR3 is TGTGCCAGCAGTTTATTAGGGAGCGAGCAGTACTTC.

This chain connects TRBV10-3 to TRBJ2-3, with D perhaps matching TRBD1 (6 bases). Trimming left V 0 bases short and J 5 bases short, with 18 bases between. CDR1 and CDR2 from the germline V gene are ENHRY and SYGVKD. The CDR3 totals 17 residues. The CDR3 loop is CAISESKGTTVGDTQYF. The DNA for the CDR3 is TGTGCCATCAGTGAGTCGAAAGGGACAACGGTGGGAGATACGCAGTATTTT.

The chain uses TRBV27 and TRBJ1-3; no clear D gene. Germline V gene lookup returns CDR1 MNHEY and CDR2 SMNVEV (reference sequence). V was pared by 8 bases and J by 0 bases, with 5 bases between. The CDR3 totals 12 residues. CDR3 nucleotide sequence: TGTGCCAGCCGGGACTCTGGAAACACCATATATTTT. Residues: CASRDSGNTIYF.

The V call is TRBV7-2, the J call TRBJ2-7; 11 bases are a match to TRBD2. The trim removed 3 bases at V and 6 bases at J, leaving 4 bases unmatched. The CDR3 runs to 14 residues. Germline CDR1 SGHTA, CDR2 FQGNSA. CDR3 sequence reads: CASSFSGGASEQYF. The CDR3 coding sequence is TGTGCCAGCAGCTTTAGCGGGGGGGCCTCCGAGCAGTACTTC.

This rearrangement joins TRBV7-8 to TRBJ2-5, with TRBD2 matching over 8 bases. V was pared by 0 bases and J by 1 base, with 4 bases of the junction left unmatched. CDR1 and CDR2 (germline): SGHVS, FQNEAQ. The CDR3 length is 16 residues. CDR3 region: CASSLARGAAQETQYF. The CDR3, as DNA: TGTGCCAGCAGCTTAGCGCGGGGGGCCGCCCAAGAGACCCAGTACTTC.